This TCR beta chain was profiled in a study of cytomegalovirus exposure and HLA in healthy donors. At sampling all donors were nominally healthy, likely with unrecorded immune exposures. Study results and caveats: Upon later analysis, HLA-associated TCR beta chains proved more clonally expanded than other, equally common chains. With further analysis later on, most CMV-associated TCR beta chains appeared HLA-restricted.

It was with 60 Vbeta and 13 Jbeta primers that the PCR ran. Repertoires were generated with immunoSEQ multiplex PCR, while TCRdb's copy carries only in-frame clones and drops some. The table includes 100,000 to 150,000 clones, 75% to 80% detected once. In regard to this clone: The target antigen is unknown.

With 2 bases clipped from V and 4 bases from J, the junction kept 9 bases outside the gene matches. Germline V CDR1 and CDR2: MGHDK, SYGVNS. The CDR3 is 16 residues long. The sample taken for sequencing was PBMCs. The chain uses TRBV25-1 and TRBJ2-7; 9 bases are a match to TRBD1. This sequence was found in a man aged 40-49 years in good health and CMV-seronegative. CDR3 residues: CASSETGDRDGYEQYF. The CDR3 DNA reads TGTGCCAGCAGTGAAACTGGGGACAGGGATGGTTACGAGCAGTACTTC.